The 4 T cell receptor beta chains presented below share a single source sample, sequenced in a study of cytomegalovirus exposure and HLA in healthy donors. PCR involved 60 Vbeta and 13 Jbeta primers. Clones were read by immunoSEQ multiplex PCR, and TCRdb kept only the in-frame ones, dropping some. The listing records 70,000 or so clones. Sequenced: PBMCs. These receptors were collected from a female donor in good health and CMV-seropositive.

This chain joins TRBV19 and TRBJ2-2; tentatively, D is TRBD2 (5 bases). The ends were cut back, 6 bases at V and 6 bases at J, with 14 bases in the middle. CDR3 size: 14 residues. CDR1 is LNHDA and CDR2 is SQIVND in the germline V gene (reference sequence). The CDR3, as DNA: TGTGCCAGTAGGGGTCCCGGGGTTGCCGGGGAGCTGTTTTTT. Translated, it gives CASRGPGVAGELFF.

The chain employs TRBV15 and TRBJ2-5; 9 bases line up with TRBD2. V shed 3 bases and J 5 bases; nucleotides not matched to a gene: 7. Germline CDR1 reads LNHNV; CDR2 reads YYDKDF (reference sequence). This CDR3 has 15 amino acids. CDR3 sequence: CATSRRGGLWETQYF. The CDR3, as DNA: TGTGCCACCAGCAGGCGGGGGGGCCTTTGGGAGACCCAGTACTTC.

The chain carries TRBV4-1 and TRBJ2-3, with D possibly being TRBD1 (5 bases). Germline assignment: CDR1 MGHRA and CDR2 YSYEKL. The CDR3 totals 15 residues. Trimming cost V 3 bases and J 2 bases, with 12 bases left between them. CDR3 sequence: CASSQLTEITDTQYF. DNA of the CDR3: TGCGCCAGCAGCCAGCTGACAGAAATCACAGATACGCAGTATTTT.

V gene TRBV2 combines with J gene TRBJ1-4; D gene uncertain. Germline lookup yields CDR1 SNHLY and CDR2 FYNNEI. V was clipped by 9 bases and J by 4 bases, with 12 bases between them. CDR3 length: 13 amino acids. The CDR3 loop reads CASRTGYNEKLFF. CDR3 sequence (DNA): TGTGCCAGTCGGACGGGGTATAATGAAAAACTGTTTTTT.